Presented here are 13 T cell receptor beta chains from one specimen sequenced in a study of Graves' ophthalmopathy and Graves' hyperthyroidism. Amplification of TCR beta CDR3 regions used RNA transcripts. Following a first-round RT-PCR that used HTBI primers, a second-round multiplex PCR was carried out. TCRdb re-analysed the multiplex PCR reads in MiXCR, keeping a single row per CDR3 protein. The sample carries roughly 480,000 distinct CDR3 sequences, about 15% recorded once. What was sequenced was blood. The receptors come from a woman in her thirties with Graves' ophthalmopathy.

This clonotype has a count of ten or more. The V gene is TRBV15, the J gene TRBJ2-2; weak D call: TRBD2 (5 bases). Germline lookup yields CDR1 LNHNV and CDR2 YYDKDF (reference sequence). V shed 5 bases and J shed 5 bases, with 12 bases lying between them. The CDR3 consists of 14 residues. The DNA of the CDR3 is TGTGCCACCAGCGGCGGAGGCGGGACCGGGGAGCTGTTTTTT. The encoded protein is CATSGGGGTGELFF.

This clonotype was seen a few times. This clone may be a read error of a much larger clone one base away. Without the conserved terminal phenylalanine or tryptophan, this CDR3 likely stems from a read error. The chain's CDR3 is CATSRPGQPGNTGELFL. CDR3 coding DNA: TGTGCCACCAGCAGACCCGGACAGCCGGGGAACACCGGGGAGCTGTTTCTT. The chain recombines TRBV15 with TRBJ2-2, with D perhaps matching TRBD1 (6 bases). The CDR3 totals 17 residues. V lost 2 bases to trimming and J lost 1 base, with 14 bases between them. Germline V gives CDR1 LNHNV, CDR2 YYDKDF (reference sequence).

This clonotype turned up a few times. This chain joins TRBV2 and TRBJ1-2, with TRBD1 matching over 10 bases. The CDR3 extends over 19 amino acids. V dropped 1 base and J dropped 8; count of bases not matched to a gene: 19. In germline, CDR1 is SNHLY, CDR2 FYNNEI. CDR3 sequence: CASSEVGDRGDPDWWGYTF. The CDR3 DNA follows: TGTGCCAGCAGTGAAGTCGGGGACAGGGGCGACCCCGACTGGTGGGGCTACACCTTC.

The CDR3 DNA reads TGCGCCAGCAGCTTGGGTCGAGGAAACTCGGTCGAGCAGTACTTC. The encoded protein is CASSLGRGNSVEQYF. The rearrangement joins TRBV5-1 to TRBJ2-7; no firm D call. The CDR3 totals 15 residues. The germline CDR1 and CDR2 sequences are SGHRS and YFSETQ. Trimming shortened V by 0 bases and J by 6 bases, and 16 bases separated the two germline ends.

This clonotype appeared many times. The gene calls are TRBV6-5 and TRBJ1-5; a weak D match, TRBD1 (6 bases). Germline V gene lookup returns CDR1 MNHEY and CDR2 SVGAGI. The CDR3 runs 15 residues. Trimming removed 2 bases at V and 4 bases at J, with 12 bases between. CDR3 coding DNA: TGTGCCAGCAGTTACAGACGCGGACAGAATCAGCCCCAGCATTTT. It translates to CASSYRRGQNQPQHF.

In this sample, this clonotype turned up a few times. V usage is TRBV6-1 and J usage is TRBJ2-7; 7 bases match TRBD1. The CDR3 covers 12 residues. Trimming cost V 7 bases and J 7 bases; bases outside gene matches: 7. In germline, CDR1 is MNHNS, CDR2 SASEGT. CDR3: CASNGQAEEQYF. The CDR3 bases are TGTGCCAGCAACGGACAGGCGGAGGAGCAGTACTTC.

This clonotype was detected many times. V is TRBV12-3 or TRBV12-4 and J is TRBJ2-7, with D possibly matching TRBD1 (6 bases). This CDR3 region has 15 residues. Between the trimmed V and J ends, which lost 3 bases and 7 bases, there was a span of 19 bases. In nucleotides, the CDR3 is TGTGCCAGCAGTTTGGGTTCCAGGGGTAGGGGTGAGCAGTACTTC. As protein: CASSLGSRGRGEQYF.

There are many counts of this clonotype. V gene TRBV6-5 combines with J gene TRBJ2-7; D not resolved. The germline V gene encodes CDR1 MNHEY and CDR2 SVGAGI. The CDR3 runs 13 residues. The V end lost 7 bases, the J end lost 2 bases, and 12 bases lay between the germline ends. The CDR3 region is CASKGPNPYEQYF. CDR3 coding DNA: TGTGCCAGCAAAGGCCCCAACCCCTACGAGCAGTACTTC.

The sample holds many counts of this clonotype. V usage is TRBV6-1 and J usage is TRBJ1-1, with a tentative D call TRBD1 (6 bases). With 8 bases removed from V and 2 bases from J, the gap between germline ends came to 18 bases. Germline lookup yields CDR1 MNHNS and CDR2 SASEGT. CDR3 size: 15 residues. The CDR3 region is CASSPWTDSNTEAFF. Written as DNA, the CDR3 is TGTGCCAGCTCTCCTTGGACAGACAGCAACACTGAAGCTTTCTTT.

At least ten counts were recorded for this clonotype. This chain uses TRBV6-5 with TRBJ1-1; 8 nucleotides align to TRBD1. Losses at the gene ends were 8 bases for V and 5 bases for J; bases not matched to a gene: 7. There are 13 residues in the CDR3. The germline V gene encodes CDR1 MNHEY and CDR2 SVGAGI. The CDR3 nucleotides are TGTGCCAGCGCTACAGGGGGGGGGACTGAAGCTTTCTTT. It translates to CASATGGGTEAFF.

The chain links TRBV9 to TRBJ2-2, with a tentative D call TRBD1 (5 bases). Germline-derived CDR1 and CDR2 are SGDLS and YYNGEE. This CDR3 region has 15 residues. V lost 3 bases and J lost 3, with 12 bases in between. The CDR3 region is CASSALDSYTGELFF. In DNA, the CDR3 is TGTGCCAGCAGCGCCCTCGACAGTTACACCGGGGAGCTGTTTTTT. Variable domain in full (rest from reference TRBV9 and TRBJ2-2): DSGVTQTPKHLITATGQRVTLRCSPRSGDLSVYWYQQSLDQGLQFLIQYYNGEERAKGNILERFSAQQFPDLHSELNLSSLELGDSALYFCASSALDSYTGELFFGEGSRLTVL.

About this clonotype itself: Just one base apart from a much larger clone, this may be a read error. J is TRBJ2-4 and V is TRBV5-1, with D possibly being TRBD1 (5 bases). The CDR3 sequence is 13 residues long. V gave up 3 bases and J gave up 5 bases, with 9 bases separating them. CDR1 SGHRS and CDR2 YFSETQ come from the germline V gene. The CDR3 region is CASSWKGENIQYF. DNA for the CDR3: TGCGCCAGCAGCTGGAAAGGGGAAAACATTCAGTACTTC.

This chain links TRBV7-8 with TRBJ2-6; D possibly corresponds to TRBD1 (5 bases). Per germline, CDR1 SGHVS and CDR2 FQNEAQ. This CDR3 comprises 15 residues. The V end lost 1 base, the J end lost 4 bases, and 8 bases lay between the germline ends. The CDR3 protein is CASSLGTTGANVLTF. The DNA of the CDR3 is TGTGCCAGCAGCTTAGGGACAACCGGGGCCAACGTCCTGACTTTC.